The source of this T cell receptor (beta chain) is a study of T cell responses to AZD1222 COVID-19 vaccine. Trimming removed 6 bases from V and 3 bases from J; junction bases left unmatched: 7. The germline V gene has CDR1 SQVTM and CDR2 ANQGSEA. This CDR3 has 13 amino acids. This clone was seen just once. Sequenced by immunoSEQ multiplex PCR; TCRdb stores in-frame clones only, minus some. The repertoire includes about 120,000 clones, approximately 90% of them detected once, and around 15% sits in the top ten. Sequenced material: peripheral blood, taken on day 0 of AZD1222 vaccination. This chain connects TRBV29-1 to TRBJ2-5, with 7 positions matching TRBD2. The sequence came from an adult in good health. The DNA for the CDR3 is TGCAGCGTGAGGACAAGCGGGGAAGAGACCCAGTACTTC. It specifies CSVRTSGEETQYF.